This is a list of T cell receptor beta chains from one sample in a study of cytomegalovirus exposure and HLA in healthy donors. The protocol was immunoSEQ multiplex PCR, while the TCRdb copy is restricted to in-frame clones and leaves out a portion. The sample consists of approximately 150,000 clones, about three quarters of them appearing once. Sequencing was performed on PBMCs. The origin of the receptors is a woman aged 40-49 years in good health and CMV-seropositive. Each CDR3 is given with its conserved first and last residue. D genes are given only for firm matches. The size field is filled for only some rows; it gives once, few, many or a size class.

abundance | d_gene | j_gene | v_gene | len | CDR3aa | CDR3nt
- | TRBD1 | TRBJ2-3 | TRBV28 | 14 | CASRGQGSTDTQYF | TGTGCCAGCAGAGGACAGGGAAGCACAGATACGCAGTATTTT
- | TRBD2 | TRBJ2-2 | TRBV30 | 14 | CAWTTSGGSGELFF | TGTGCCTGGACTACGAGCGGGGGGTCCGGGGAGCTGTTTTTT
- | TRBD2 | TRBJ2-1 | TRBV5-1 | 15 | CASSSLAGLNNEQFF | TGCGCCAGCAGCTCACTAGCGGGATTGAATAATGAGCAGTTCTTC
- | - | TRBJ2-1 | TRBV27 | 13 | CASSRVRFDEQFF | TGTGCCAGCAGCCGGGTAAGGTTTGATGAGCAGTTCTTC
- | - | TRBJ2-2 | TRBV29-1 | 15 | CSVRNPGGSTGELFF | TGCAGCGTTCGGAACCCAGGGGGGAGTACCGGGGAGCTGTTTTTT
- | TRBD1 | TRBJ1-6 | TRBV4-2 | 16 | CASSQVPGGANSPLHF | TGTGCCAGCAGCCAAGTTCCAGGGGGCGCGAATTCACCCCTCCACTTT
once | TRBD2 | TRBJ2-7 | TRBV9 | 18 | CASSVVGTSGFSRGEQYF | TGTGCCAGCAGCGTAGTAGGGACTAGCGGGTTCAGCCGGGGAGAGCAGTACTTC
few | - | TRBJ1-5 | TRBV2 | 13 | CASSVEGAQPQHF | TGTGCCAGCAGTGTGGAGGGAGCTCAGCCCCAGCATTTT
- | - | TRBJ1-1 | TRBV5-4 | 14 | CASSFHAGGTEAFF | TGTGCCAGCAGCTTCCACGCGGGCGGGACTGAAGCTTTCTTT
- | TRBD1 | TRBJ1-5 | TRBV19 | 14 | CASSPDRENQPQHF | TGTGCCAGTAGTCCGGACAGGGAGAATCAGCCCCAGCATTTT
few | TRBD1 | TRBJ2-7 | TRBV6-6 | 14 | CASSYEGQVYEQYF | TGTGCCAGCAGTTATGAGGGACAGGTCTACGAGCAGTACTTC
- | TRBD1 | TRBJ2-3 | TRBV7-2 | 17 | CASSLIGTGAYTDTQYF | TGTGCCAGCAGCTTAATTGGGACAGGGGCCTACACAGATACGCAGTATTTT
- | TRBD2 | TRBJ2-6 | TRBV4-3 | 20 | CASSQETTSGRAAGANVLTF | TGCGCCAGCAGCCAAGAGACGACTAGCGGGAGGGCCGCTGGGGCCAACGTCCTGACTTTC
- | - | TRBJ2-5 | TRBV7-2 | 14 | CASSASAGKETQYF | TGTGCCAGCAGCGCGTCAGCGGGTAAAGAGACCCAGTACTTC
- | - | TRBJ2-6 | TRBV21-1 | 21 | CASSSPDVRSPPTSEANVLTF | TGTGCCAGCAGCTCCCCCGATGTTCGGAGCCCTCCCACATCCGAGGCCAACGTCCTGACTTTC